This TCR beta chain was found in a study of T cell repertoires in cytomegalovirus infection. Across the whole study: Shared public TCR beta signatures pointed to both CMV infection and a matching HLA type.

About this clonotype: What it binds is unknown.

TCRdb recomputed calls from the reads with MiXCR, one row per CDR3 protein. The sample lists around 900,000 distinct CDR3 sequences; approximately 31% were seen once. CDR1 and CDR2 from the germline V gene are MNHNY and SVGAGI (reference sequence). V shed 1 base and J shed 3 bases, with 7 bases lying between them. The CDR3 sequence is 13 residues long. This receptor was obtained from a human donor in good health (CMV status not recorded). Some clones in this sample may be carry-over from other donors' samples. The J gene is TRBJ2-7, the V gene TRBV6-6, with D maybe TRBD2 (5 bases). The specimen was cultured CD8+ T cells from PBMCs, collected from culture after CMV antigen stimulation. CDR3 sequence reads: CASSYFRDYEQYF. The CDR3 DNA is TGTGCCAGCAGTTACTTCCGGGACTACGAGCAGTACTTC.